The sequence of this TCR beta chain was determined in a study of monozygotic twins with inflammatory bowel disease. Germline CDR1 is SGHTA and CDR2 is FQGNSA. This CDR3 spans 14 amino acids. TCRdb reprocessed the 5' RACE reads; each CDR3 protein has one entry and no DNA is given. Recorded for this sample: more than 300,000 distinct CDR3 sequences. Whole-study findings and limits: Part of the variability in patient repertoires may have come from differing immunosuppressive treatments.

Note on this clonotype: No antigen is known for it.

This chain links TRBV7-2 with TRBJ2-2. The source of this sequence is a human donor with ulcerative colitis or Crohn's disease, or a healthy co-twin of an affected twin (not recorded which). The sequenced material came from blood. Here the CDR3 reads CASSLTSSTGELFF.